Below, one T cell receptor (beta chain) is given with its context. Its specificity is not known. TCRdb keeps only in-frame clones here, not all; method: immunoSEQ multiplex PCR. The table has approximately 31,000 clones, around 90% seen once; the top ten hold around a sixth. The sample originates from a study of T cells in localized non-small cell lung cancer. Overall study findings and caveats: The highest T cell clonality was in uninvolved adjacent lung, above tumor. Elevated blood T cell density was associated with longer overall survival. It remains possible that heterogeneity exists, since only one tumor region was sequenced. A median of 57 of the top 100 tumor clones appeared in adjacent lung, which was paired and uninvolved.

V lost 0 bases to trimming and J lost 13 bases, with 10 bases between them. This CDR3 is 11 amino acids long. CDR1 DFQATT and CDR2 SNEGSKA come from the germline V gene (reference sequence). The TCR comes from a man aged 40 to 75 with stage III lung adenocarcinoma. The sequencing used peripheral blood mononuclear cells, collected before any cancer treatment. This chain uses TRBV20-1 with TRBJ2-1, with D unclear. This CDR3 reads CSAREGRYQFF. In DNA, the CDR3 is TGCAGTGCTAGAGAGGGCCGATATCAGTTCTTC.